These 27 T cell receptor beta chains were sequenced from one sample in a study of blood T cell repertoires in COVID-19. Sequencing used immunoSEQ multiplex PCR; TCRdb keeps in-frame clones, though not all of them. The data hold some 190,000 clones, with approximately 85% observed a single time. Sequenced: peripheral blood. These receptors were taken from a man older than 75 with COVID-19, enrolled during active disease.

The chain combines TRBV5-6 with TRBJ2-7, with D hard to call. Trimming left V 0 bases short and J 0 bases short, with 4 bases between. Per the germline V gene, CDR1 is SGHDT and CDR2 is YYEEEE. This CDR3 contains 13 residues. CDR3 DNA: TGTGCCAGCAGCTTGGGGAGCTCCTACGAGCAGTACTTC. Amino acid sequence: CASSLGSSYEQYF.

The rearrangement uses TRBV20-1 and TRBJ1-3; TRBD1 matches 7 bases. Trimming took 3 bases from V and 0 from J; bases not matched to a gene: 2. Per germline, CDR1 DFQATT and CDR2 SNEGSKA (reference sequence). The CDR3 runs 14 residues. The CDR3 DNA reads TGCAGTGCTAGTGGGACAGCCTCTGGAAACACCATATATTTT. Its protein product is CSASGTASGNTIYF.

The V and J genes are TRBV5-4 and TRBJ2-3; TRBD1 is a possible D gene (6 bases). The CDR3 consists of 13 residues. CDR1 SGHNT and CDR2 YYREEE come from the germline V gene (reference sequence). V was shortened by 5 bases and J by 1 base, with 8 bases between the two germline ends. In nucleotides, the CDR3 is TGTGCCAGCAGAGGGGGTGGCACAGATACGCAGTATTTT. This sequence encodes CASRGGGTDTQYF.

The chain links TRBV5-8 to TRBJ2-1, with D perhaps matching TRBD1 (5 bases). The germline V gene encodes CDR1 SGHTS and CDR2 YDEGEE. This CDR3 contains 15 residues. Trimming removed 1 base from V and 0 bases from J, with 8 bases in between. The CDR3 DNA sequence: TGTGCCAGCAGCTTGCAGGGAAGCTCCTACAATGAGCAGTTCTTC. Translating gives CASSLQGSSYNEQFF.

This clone showed up just a few times. The J gene is TRBJ1-1, the V gene TRBV5-4, with 8 bases aligning to TRBD1. With V trimmed by 2 bases and J by 5 bases, 8 bases remained unmatched. CDR1 and CDR2 (germline): SGHNT, YYREEE (reference sequence). The CDR3 has 15 residues. The CDR3 reads CASSFPGGRTTEAFF. DNA of the CDR3: TGTGCCAGCAGCTTCCCAGGGGGCAGGACGACTGAAGCTTTCTTT. Variable domain in full (rest from reference TRBV5-4 and TRBJ1-1): ETGVTQSPTHLIKTRGQQVTLRCSSQSGHNTVSWYQQALGQGPQFIFQYYREEENGRGNFPPRFSGLQFPNYSSELNVNALELDDSALYLCASSFPGGRTTEAFFGQGTRLTVV.

J is TRBJ1-1 and V is TRBV7-8; D remains ambiguous. Germline CDR1 and CDR2: SGHVS and FQNEAQ. This CDR3 comprises 16 residues. V shed 0 bases and J shed 0 bases, with 11 bases lying between them. DNA of the CDR3: TGTGCCAGCAGCTTAGCAGTCGGTATCGTGAACACTGAAGCTTTCTTT. Protein sequence: CASSLAVGIVNTEAFF.

The chain links TRBV7-9 to TRBJ1-2; D possibly corresponds to TRBD1 (6 bases). The CDR3 totals 14 residues. The germline V gene encodes CDR1 SEHNR and CDR2 FQNEAQ (reference sequence). V lost 1 base and J 4 bases, leaving 10 bases between the germline ends. The CDR3 nucleotides are TGTGCCAGCAGCTTAGATACAGGGCGCTATGGCTACACCTTC. This codes for CASSLDTGRYGYTF. The full variable domain, its missing parts supplied by reference TRBV7-9 and TRBJ1-2, is DTGVSQNPRHKITKRGQNVTFRCDPISEHNRLYWYRQTLGQGPEFLTYFQNEAQLEKSRLLSDRFSAERPKGSFSTLEIQRTEQGDSAMYLCASSLDTGRYGYTFGSGTRLTVV.

The CDR3 DNA reads TGTGCCAGCTCACCAACCAGGGGCGACACCGGGGAGCTGTTTTTT. Residues: CASSPTRGDTGELFF. This chain connects TRBV18 to TRBJ2-2; maybe TRBD1 (6 bases). The CDR3 length is 15 residues. V was pared by 2 bases and J by 3 bases, with 10 bases between. Germline V lookup: CDR1 KGHSH, CDR2 LQKENI.

The chain links TRBV7-2 to TRBJ1-2; TRBD1 matches 9 bases. Germline lookup yields CDR1 SGHTA and CDR2 FQGNSA. This CDR3 has 17 amino acids. Trimming removed 1 base from V and 4 bases from J; junction bases left unmatched: 10. The CDR3: CASSLDGTGSQFYGYTF. The CDR3, as DNA: TGTGCCAGCAGCTTAGACGGGACAGGGTCTCAATTCTATGGCTACACCTTC.

CDR3 DNA: TGTGCCAGCAGCGAGGCCCTAGCGGTGAGCTCCTACAATGAGCAGTTCTTC. This gives the protein CASSEALAVSSYNEQFF. The rearrangement uses TRBV7-8 and TRBJ2-1; 7 nucleotides align to TRBD2. Trimming took 5 bases from V and 0 from J; bases not matched to a gene: 10. The CDR3 loop spans 17 amino acids. Germline V CDR1 and CDR2: SGHVS, FQNEAQ.

V and J are TRBV5-1 and TRBJ1-6, with no clear D. Deletions cut 1 base from V and 0 bases from J, with 5 bases between. Germline assignment: CDR1 SGHRS and CDR2 YFSETQ. The CDR3 has 15 residues. The CDR3 nucleotides read TGCGCCAGCAGCTTGACGAGCTCCTATAATTCACCCCTCCACTTT. Amino acid sequence: CASSLTSSYNSPLHF.

This clone has just a few counts. The rearrangement joins TRBV18 to TRBJ2-7; 7 nucleotides line up with TRBD1. The germline V gene encodes CDR1 KGHSH and CDR2 LQKENI. This CDR3 is 14 amino acids long. The V and J ends lost 1 base and 4 bases, in that order; junction bases with no gene match: 4. This CDR3 reads CASSPQGAVYEQYF. CDR3 nucleotides: TGTGCCAGCTCACCACAGGGGGCAGTTTACGAGCAGTACTTC.

Concerning this clone itself: Its ends do not fully match the called genes, so a read error is possible. The chain is built from TRBV7-9 and TRBJ1-3; 7 bases line up with TRBD1. CDR1 is SEHNR and CDR2 is FQNEAQ in the germline V gene (reference sequence). The CDR3 extends over 14 amino acids. CDR3 loop: CASSLETLSTGHTF. The CDR3 DNA reads TGTGCCAGCAGCTTAGAGACCCTCTCGACAGGGCATACGTTT. The complete variable domain, with remaining parts taken from reference TRBV7-9 and TRBJ1-3, reads DTGVSQNPRHKITKRGQNVTFRCDPISEHNRLYWYRQTLGQGPEFLTYFQNEAQLEKSRLLSDRFSAERPKGSFSTLEIQRTEQGDSAMYLCASSLETLSTGHTFGEGSWLTVV.

This clone has just a few counts. The chain links TRBV2 to TRBJ1-6, with D possibly TRBD1 on 6 matching bases. Germline values: CDR1 SNHLY, CDR2 FYNNEI. CDR3 length: 15 residues. The V gene lost 4 bases and the J gene lost 7 bases, with 14 bases spanning the gap. CDR3 in amino acids: CASSGPAGGNSPLHF. The CDR3 bases are TGTGCCAGCAGTGGTCCAGCGGGGGGCAATTCACCCCTCCACTTT.

The chain links TRBV5-5 to TRBJ1-5; 8 bases are a match to TRBD1. The CDR3 covers 15 residues. Germline-derived CDR1 and CDR2 are SGHKS and YYEKEE (reference sequence). Unmatched junction bases numbered 7, after V lost 2 bases and J lost 6 bases. The CDR3: CASSLQGGSSQPQHF. The DNA of the CDR3 is TGTGCCAGCAGCTTACAGGGGGGTAGTAGTCAGCCCCAGCATTTT.

The gene calls are TRBV5-1 and TRBJ1-2; D gene ambiguous. The CDR3 is made up of 13 amino acids. Trimming removed 3 bases at V and 3 bases at J, with 9 bases between. The germline CDR1 and CDR2 sequences are SGHRS and YFSETQ. CDR3 sequence reads: CASSYSGDYGYTF. The CDR3 DNA is TGCGCCAGCAGCTATTCCGGGGACTATGGCTACACCTTC.

This chain uses TRBV25-1 with TRBJ1-1; D call uncertain. This CDR3 is built from 13 residues. Trimming cost V 8 bases and J 4 bases, with 14 bases left between them. CDR1 MGHDK and CDR2 SYGVNS come from the germline V gene. The CDR3 reads CASAERSGTEAFF. CDR3 nucleotides: TGTGCCAGCGCAGAAAGATCGGGCACTGAAGCTTTCTTT.

V usage is TRBV9 and J usage is TRBJ2-7; 11 bases align to TRBD2. This CDR3 spans 15 amino acids. Germline lookup yields CDR1 SGDLS and CDR2 YYNGEE. V lost 0 bases and J lost 4; bases outside the gene matches: 3. For the CDR3, the DNA is TGTGCCAGCAGCGTAGGGGGACTAGCGGAATACGAGCAGTACTTC. It is translated as CASSVGGLAEYEQYF.

The count of this clone is one. The CDR3: CASSLSSSGANVLTF. The CDR3 DNA follows: TGTGCCAGCAGCTTATCCTCCTCTGGGGCCAACGTCCTGACTTTC. This chain joins TRBV7-7 and TRBJ2-6; no clear D. The CDR3 has 15 residues. V was cut by 2 bases and J by 0 bases, with 5 bases left in between. Germline CDR1 reads SSHAT; CDR2 reads FNYEAQ (reference sequence).

This sequence joins TRBV12-3 or TRBV12-4 and TRBJ1-2; D is perhaps TRBD1 (5 bases). V was pared by 5 bases and J by 4 bases, with 11 bases between. There are 13 residues in the CDR3. This CDR3 is CASSPGHSYGYTF. The CDR3 DNA follows: TGTGCCAGCAGTCCCGGACACAGCTATGGCTACACCTTC.

The chain couples TRBV4-1 to TRBJ1-4, with 10 nucleotides matching TRBD1. In germline, CDR1 is MGHRA, CDR2 YSYEKL. V gave up 4 bases and J gave up 6 bases; unmatched junction bases: 5. The CDR3 is 15 residues long. This chain's CDR3 is CASSPSDRGYEKLFF. CDR3 nucleotide sequence: TGCGCCAGCAGCCCTTCGGACAGGGGGTATGAAAAACTGTTTTTT.

This chain's CDR3 is CASSTASNYGYTF. Here the CDR3 DNA reads TGTGCCAGCAGCACAGCCTCTAACTATGGCTACACCTTC. V and J are TRBV2 and TRBJ1-2; unclear D gene. Germline V gene lookup returns CDR1 SNHLY and CDR2 FYNNEI. The length of the CDR3 is 13 residues. V dropped 6 bases and J dropped 0 bases, with 8 bases sitting between them. The whole variable domain, filled in from reference TRBV2 and TRBJ1-2, reads EPEVTQTPSHQVTQMGQEVILRCVPISNHLYFYWYRQILGQKVEFLVSFYNNEISEKSEIFDDQFSVERPDGSNFTLKIRSTKLEDSAMYFCASSTASNYGYTFGSGTRLTVV.

This clone was picked up a small number of times. V gene TRBV10-3 combines with J gene TRBJ2-1; D remains ambiguous. The CDR3 is 12 amino acids. V lost 2 bases to trimming and J lost 4 bases, with 3 bases between them. Germline values: CDR1 ENHRY, CDR2 SYGVKD. The CDR3, as DNA: TGTGCCATCAGTGAGCCGTACAATGAGCAGTTCTTC. It is translated as CAISEPYNEQFF.

The chain combines TRBV7-9 with TRBJ1-2; 7 bases are a match to TRBD1. V gave up 5 bases and J gave up 7 bases; unmatched junction bases: 7. CDR3 size: 13 residues. CDR1 and CDR2 (germline): SEHNR, FQNEAQ (reference sequence). CDR3 sequence: CASSNRQGLGYTF. The CDR3 bases are TGTGCCAGCAGCAACCGACAGGGACTTGGCTACACCTTC.

The chain combines TRBV7-8 with TRBJ1-3; possibly TRBD1 for D (5 bases). The V and J ends lost 2 bases and 2 bases respectively, with 10 bases between them. Per the germline V gene, CDR1 is SGHVS and CDR2 is FQNEAQ. This CDR3 region has 15 residues. In nucleotides, the CDR3 is TGTGCCAGCAGCTTAAGGGGTCCCACTGGAAACACCATATATTTT. It codes for CASSLRGPTGNTIYF.

The chain combines TRBV5-1 with TRBJ2-7; D might be TRBD2 (7 bases). Germline V gene lookup returns CDR1 SGHRS and CDR2 YFSETQ. This CDR3 contains 15 residues. Trimming took off 0 bases at V and 5 bases at J, with 15 bases between the two ends. CDR3 DNA sequence: TGCGCCAGCAGCTTGGGGTCGGGGGGCGTGGACGAGCAGTACTTC. Its protein is CASSLGSGGVDEQYF.

This sequence joins TRBV9 and TRBJ2-7, with 9 bases lining up with TRBD2. With V trimmed by 3 bases and J by 5 bases, 9 bases remained unmatched. In germline, CDR1 is SGDLS, CDR2 YYNGEE. This CDR3 spans 15 amino acids. CDR3: CASSASAGGVNEQYF. The DNA for the CDR3 is TGTGCCAGCAGCGCTTCAGCGGGGGGCGTGAACGAGCAGTACTTC.